The 15 T cell receptor beta chains reported below all come from one sample, sequenced in a study of T cell clonality in common variable immunodeficiency. Study results and caveats: Common variable immunodeficiency TCR beta sequences reportedly had fewer deletions and N-nucleotide insertions.

Using immunoSEQ multiplex PCR, the repertoire was profiled, and TCRdb retains in-frame clones only, with some absent. The sample has 15,000 to 25,000 clones, none seen only once; the top ten hold about 25%. These receptors' antigens are unknown. The sequenced material came from peripheral blood mononuclear cells. The receptors stem from a human donor with common variable immunodeficiency.

A note on this clone: The CDR3 end lies 3 residues beyond the end of the read and is filled in from the germline J gene. The V call is TRBV7-2, the J call TRBJ1-1; the match to TRBD1 covers 9 bases. This CDR3 contains 14 residues. V gave up 4 bases and J gave up 4 bases; unmatched junction bases: 4. CDR1 is SGHTA and CDR2 is FQGNSA in the germline V gene. CDR3 sequence reads: CASSYQTGGTEAFF. Partial CDR3 DNA: TGTGCCAGCAGCTACCAGACAGGGGGCACTGAA.

With regard to this clone: The read comes to an end 3 residues before the CDR3 does, leaving the germline J gene to fill in the end. The gene calls are TRBV29-1 and TRBJ2-5; TRBD1 matches 10 bases. Germline values: CDR1 SQVTM, CDR2 ANQGSEA. The V segment lost 3 bases and the J segment 5 bases; nucleotides outside the gene matches: 3. The CDR3 extends over 13 amino acids. The CDR3 protein is CSVDAGQGETQYF. CDR3 bases read: TGCAGCGTTGATGCGGGACAGGGGGAGACC.

For this clone: The CDR3 is cut off 3 residues early in the read; its end comes from the germline J gene. This chain uses TRBV19 with TRBJ1-1; D is ambiguous. CDR3 length: 15 residues. Germline assignment: CDR1 LNHDA and CDR2 SQIVND (reference sequence). The V end was cut by 3 bases, the J end by 5 bases, with 16 bases between. The covered CDR3 bases are TGTGCCAGTAGTATTGTTCGAACAGTAGGGACTGAA. Its protein is CASSIVRTVGTE. The CDR3 in full is CASSIVRTVGTEAFF.

In this sample, this clone turned up many times. The CDR3 end is not reached by the read, which stops 3 residues before it; the germline J gene fills it in. The rearrangement uses TRBV20-1 and TRBJ2-2; D call uncertain. V was trimmed by 0 bases and J by 3 bases, leaving 11 bases between them. The CDR3 is 15 residues long. Germline CDR1 DFQATT, CDR2 SNEGSKA (reference sequence). CDR3 DNA, as far as it was read: TGCAGTGCTAGAGATTCCCAGAAGGACACCGGGGAG. Amino acid sequence: CSARDSQKDTGE. The entire CDR3 protein is CSARDSQKDTGELFF.

In its sample, this clone was seen a few times. The DNA ends 3 residues before the CDR3 does, and the rest of the CDR3 is filled in from the germline J gene. The V gene is TRBV20-1, the J gene TRBJ2-5; 9 bases agree with TRBD2. The length of the CDR3 is 16 residues. J lost 5 bases, V lost 1 base, and 11 bases had no gene match. CDR1 is DFQATT and CDR2 is SNEGSKA in the germline V gene (reference sequence). This CDR3 reads CSARALAGITLETQYF. CDR3 DNA (partial): TGCAGTGCTAGAGCCCTAGCGGGGATTACCTTGGAGACC.

This clone was counted only a few times. The read terminates 3 residues before the CDR3 end, so the remaining end is supplied by the germline J gene. The V and J genes are TRBV7-2 and TRBJ1-2; D is uncertain. The germline CDR1 and CDR2 sequences are SGHTA and FQGNSA. The CDR3 is 15 residues long. Trimming left V 5 bases short and J 4 bases short, with 17 bases between. CDR3 sequence: CASSVPLVQIYGYTF. The CDR3 DNA, read in part, is TGTGCCAGCAGCGTACCATTGGTTCAGATCTATGGC.

Only a few counts were recorded for this clone. Read sequence stops 3 residues before the CDR3 end, and the germline J gene provides the missing end. The chain recombines TRBV2 with TRBJ2-2, with TRBD2 matching 7 bases. Trimming cost V 5 bases and J 7 bases; bases outside gene matches: 10. Per germline, CDR1 SNHLY and CDR2 FYNNEI. CDR3 length equals 15 residues. The CDR3 sequence is CASSILREINGELFF. The covered CDR3 bases are TGTGCCAGCAGTATCTTGCGGGAGATTAACGGGGAG.

This clone was counted between two and nine times. The CDR3 extends 3 residues past the end of the read, so its final part is completed from the germline J gene. The J gene is TRBJ2-7, the V gene TRBV18; a weak D match, TRBD2 (6 bases). Per germline, CDR1 KGHSH and CDR2 LQKENI. The CDR3 spans 12 residues. The V end lost 5 bases, the J end lost 6 bases, and 11 bases lay between the germline ends. The CDR3 reads CASSTLAFEQYF. Partial CDR3 DNA: TGTGCCAGCTCAACGCTAGCGTTCGAG.

Points on this clone: Read sequence stops 3 residues before the CDR3 end, and the germline J gene provides the missing end. The J gene is TRBJ1-2, the V gene TRBV7-2, with unresolved D. The CDR3 is 14 amino acids. In germline, CDR1 is SGHTA, CDR2 FQGNSA. The covered CDR3 bases are TGTGCCAGCAGCTTAGGAGGGTTTGAGTTGGGC. Translated: CASSLGGFELG. The CDR3, in full, reads CASSLGGFELGYTF. Complete variable domain (other parts from reference TRBV7-2 and TRBJ1-2): GAGVSQSPSNKVTEKGKDVELRCDPISGHTALYWYRQSLGQGLEFLIYFQGNSAPDKSGLPSDRFSAERTGGSVSTLTIQRTQQEDSAVYLCASSLGGFELGYTFGSGTRLTVV.

Regarding this clone: The read gets to within 3 residues of the CDR3 end, and the germline J gene fills in the rest. The chain links TRBV27 to TRBJ2-7, with 10 nucleotides matching TRBD1. Per the germline V gene, CDR1 is MNHEY and CDR2 is SMNVEV (reference sequence). V was clipped by 0 bases and J by 1 base; unmatched bases: 0. The CDR3 covers 15 residues. The CDR3 sequence: CASSLSGQGSYEQYF. Partial CDR3 DNA: TGTGCCAGCAGTTTATCGGGACAGGGGTCCTACGAG.

This clone occurred many times. Coverage ceases 3 residues before the CDR3 finishes, and the germline J gene fills in the end. This chain joins TRBV7-3 and TRBJ2-1; possibly TRBD2 for D (6 bases). V was trimmed by 6 bases and J by 5 bases, leaving 17 bases between them. Germline assignment: CDR1 SGHTA and CDR2 FQGTGA. The CDR3 loop spans 15 amino acids. The CDR3 region is CASREPGLRNNEQFF. The covered CDR3 bases are TGTGCCAGCAGAGAGCCGGGACTGAGAAACAATGAG.

This clone was found a few times. The read terminates 3 residues before the CDR3 end, so the remaining end is supplied by the germline J gene. The chain uses TRBV7-2 and TRBJ2-3, with D possibly being TRBD2 (6 bases). The CDR3 extends over 15 amino acids. Germline V gene sequence: CDR1 SGHTA, CDR2 FQGNSA. Between the trimmed V and J ends, which lost 3 bases and 2 bases, there was a span of 12 bases. The DNA read from the CDR3 is TGTGCCAGCAGCTTCATCTGGACTACCACAGATACG. This sequence encodes CASSFIWTTTDT. The entire CDR3 protein reads CASSFIWTTTDTQYF.

Remarks on this clone: The CDR3 end lies 3 residues beyond the end of the read and is filled in from the germline J gene. The chain has TRBV7-3 and TRBJ1-6; TRBD1 aligns across 9 bases. The germline CDR1 and CDR2 sequences are SGHTA and FQGTGA. The CDR3 totals 18 residues. The trim removed 3 bases at V and 3 bases at J, leaving 9 bases unmatched. The CDR3 protein is CASSFLGQGDGYNSPLHF. CDR3 DNA (partial): TGTGCCAGCAGCTTCCTGGGACAGGGAGATGGCTATAATTCACCC. Full variable domain (rest looked up from reference TRBV7-3 and TRBJ1-6): GAGVSQTPSNKVTEKGKYVELRCDPISGHTALYWYRQSLGQGPEFLIYFQGTGAADDSGLPNDRFFAVRPEGSVSTLKIQRTERGDSAVYLCASSFLGQGDGYNSPLHFGNGTRLTVT.

A word on this clone: The read falls 3 residues short of the CDR3 end, and the missing part is taken from the germline J gene. The V call is TRBV18, the J call TRBJ1-3; TRBD1 might be the D (5 bases). Germline CDR1 reads KGHSH; CDR2 reads LQKENI. V lost 8 bases and J 0 bases, leaving 11 bases between the germline ends. This CDR3 has 14 residues. The CDR3 DNA, read in part, is TGTGCCAGCCTGCCGACAGACTCTGGAAACACC. Translating it yields CASLPTDSGNT. The whole CDR3 region reads CASLPTDSGNTIYF.

As for this clone: From the germline J gene comes the end of the CDR3, since the read stops 3 residues before it. The chain recombines TRBV19 with TRBJ2-5, with unresolved D. V was trimmed by 4 bases and J by 5 bases, leaving 20 bases between them. Germline-derived CDR1 and CDR2 are LNHDA and SQIVND (reference sequence). The CDR3 extends over 16 amino acids. CDR3 DNA (partial): TGTGCCAGTAGTACTCCGACCCAAGGGCAGGATGAGACC. Protein: CASSTPTQGQDET. The CDR3 in full is CASSTPTQGQDETQYF.